This T cell receptor (beta chain) was captured by sequencing in a study of T cell responses to AZD1222 COVID-19 vaccine. Study observations and caveats: In all cases, repertoires were sampled only after the peak T cell response.

The CDR3 spans 16 residues. Germline values: CDR1 MDHEN, CDR2 SYDVKM. V trimming: 6 bases; J trimming: 0 bases; junction bases outside the gene matches: 4. This clone is a singleton in its sample. Its antigen is still unknown. TCRdb's table, derived via immunoSEQ multiplex PCR, lists solely in-frame clones and lacks some. The top ten hold roughly 1.7% of the sample, which has 150,000 or so clones, about 88% seen once. The chain combines TRBV28 with TRBJ1-6, with 8 bases aligning to TRBD1. Material: peripheral blood, obtained on day 0 of AZD1222 vaccination. This clonotype was obtained from an adult in good health. Here the CDR3 reads CASRIGQGSYNSPLHF. The CDR3 nucleotides read TGTGCCAGCAGAATCGGACAGGGCTCCTATAATTCACCCCTCCACTTT.